This T cell receptor beta chain was documented in a study of early T cells in non-severe SARS-CoV-2 infection. Study outcomes and limitations: There was a bias toward anti-spike CD8 responses in VDJdb matching, which missed private and CD4 specificities.

There are many counts of this clonotype. No antigen is known for it. The CDR3 loop spans 14 amino acids. Deletions cut 0 bases from V and 2 bases from J, with 5 bases between. Germline CDR1 reads SGHRS; CDR2 reads YFSETQ. In TCRdb, the 5' RACE reads were re-called with MiXCR into one record per CDR3 protein. The sample has roughly 18,000 distinct CDR3 sequences, 5.9% seen once. The sequencing sample was made of whole blood. The chain links TRBV5-1 to TRBJ2-2; D gene uncertain. This receptor was obtained from an adult who was a healthcare worker with PCR-confirmed SARS-CoV-2 infection or an uninfected control (not recorded which). The CDR3 bases are TGCGCCAGCAGCTTGGGACATAACACCGGGGAGCTGTTTTTT. Translating gives CASSLGHNTGELFF. Full variable domain (rest looked up from reference TRBV5-1 and TRBJ2-2): KAGVTQTPRYLIKTRGQQVTLSCSPISGHRSVSWYQQTPGQGLQFLFEYFSETQRNKGNFPGRFSGRQFSNSRSEMNVSTLELGDSALYLCASSLGHNTGELFFGEGSRLTVL.